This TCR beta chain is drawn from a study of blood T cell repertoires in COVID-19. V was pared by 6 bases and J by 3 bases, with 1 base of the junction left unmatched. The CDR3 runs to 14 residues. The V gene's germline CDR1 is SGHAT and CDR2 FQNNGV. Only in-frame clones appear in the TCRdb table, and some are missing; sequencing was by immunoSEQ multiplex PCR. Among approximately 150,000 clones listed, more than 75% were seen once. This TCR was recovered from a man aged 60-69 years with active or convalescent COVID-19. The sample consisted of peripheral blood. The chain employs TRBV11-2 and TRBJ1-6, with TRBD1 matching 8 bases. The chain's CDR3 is CASRDRDYNSPLHF. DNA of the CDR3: TGTGCCAGCAGGGACAGGGACTATAATTCACCCCTCCACTTT.